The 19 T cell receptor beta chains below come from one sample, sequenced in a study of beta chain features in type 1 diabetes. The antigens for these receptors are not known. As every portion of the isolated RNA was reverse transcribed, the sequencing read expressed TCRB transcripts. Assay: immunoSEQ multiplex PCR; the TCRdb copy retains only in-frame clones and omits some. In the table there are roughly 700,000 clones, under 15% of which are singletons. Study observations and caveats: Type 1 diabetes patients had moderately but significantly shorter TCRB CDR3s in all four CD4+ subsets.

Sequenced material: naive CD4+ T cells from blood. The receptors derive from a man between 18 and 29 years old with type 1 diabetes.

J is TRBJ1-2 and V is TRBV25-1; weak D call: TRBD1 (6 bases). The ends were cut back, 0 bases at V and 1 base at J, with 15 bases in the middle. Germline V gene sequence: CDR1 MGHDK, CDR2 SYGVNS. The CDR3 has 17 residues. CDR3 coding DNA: TGTGCCAGCAGTGAATATACAGGGCAGGGAGATAACTATGGCTACACCTTC. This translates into CASSEYTGQGDNYGYTF.

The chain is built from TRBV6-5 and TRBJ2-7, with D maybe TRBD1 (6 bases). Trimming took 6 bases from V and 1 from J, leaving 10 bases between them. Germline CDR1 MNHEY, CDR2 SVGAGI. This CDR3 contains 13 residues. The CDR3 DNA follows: TGTGCCAGCAGAGACACAGGGTCCTACGAGCAGTACTTC. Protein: CASRDTGSYEQYF.

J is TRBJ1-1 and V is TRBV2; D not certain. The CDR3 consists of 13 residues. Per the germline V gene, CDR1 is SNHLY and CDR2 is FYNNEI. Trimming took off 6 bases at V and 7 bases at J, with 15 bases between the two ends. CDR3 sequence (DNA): TGTGCCAGCAGCGTACATGCCGGGGATGAAGCTTTCTTT. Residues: CASSVHAGDEAFF.

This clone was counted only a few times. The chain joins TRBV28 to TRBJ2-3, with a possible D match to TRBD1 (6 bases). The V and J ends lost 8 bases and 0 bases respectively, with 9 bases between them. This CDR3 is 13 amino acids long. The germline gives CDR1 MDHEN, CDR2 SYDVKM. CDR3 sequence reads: CASSGVSTDTQYF. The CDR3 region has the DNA TGTGCCAGCTCAGGGGTAAGCACAGATACGCAGTATTTT.

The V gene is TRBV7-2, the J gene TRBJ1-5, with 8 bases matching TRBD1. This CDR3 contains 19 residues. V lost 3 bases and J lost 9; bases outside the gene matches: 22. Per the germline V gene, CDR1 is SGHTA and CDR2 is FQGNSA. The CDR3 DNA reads TGTGCCAGCAGCTTTTGGACAGGGACGGCTTTTGGAGTCGATGGGCCCCAGCATTTT. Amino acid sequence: CASSFWTGTAFGVDGPQHF. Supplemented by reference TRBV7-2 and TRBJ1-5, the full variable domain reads GAGVSQSPSNKVTEKGKDVELRCDPISGHTALYWYRQSLGQGLEFLIYFQGNSAPDKSGLPSDRFSAERTGGSVSTLTIQRTQQEDSAVYLCASSFWTGTAFGVDGPQHFGDGTRLSIL.

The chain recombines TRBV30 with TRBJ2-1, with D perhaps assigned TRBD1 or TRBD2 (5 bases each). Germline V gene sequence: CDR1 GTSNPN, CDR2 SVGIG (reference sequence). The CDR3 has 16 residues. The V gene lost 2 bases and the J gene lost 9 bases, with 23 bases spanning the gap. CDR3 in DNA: TGTGCCTGGAGTTCTGGATCCGGGACCTCCTTGGGTGAGCAGTTCTTC. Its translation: CAWSSGSGTSLGEQFF.

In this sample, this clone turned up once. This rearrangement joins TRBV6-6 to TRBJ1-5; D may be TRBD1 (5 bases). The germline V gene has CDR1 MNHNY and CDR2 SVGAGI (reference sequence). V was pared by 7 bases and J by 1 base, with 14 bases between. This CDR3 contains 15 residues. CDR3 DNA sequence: TGTGCCAGCATCTCTGGGGGGGGGAGCAATCAGCCCCAGCATTTT. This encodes CASISGGGSNQPQHF.

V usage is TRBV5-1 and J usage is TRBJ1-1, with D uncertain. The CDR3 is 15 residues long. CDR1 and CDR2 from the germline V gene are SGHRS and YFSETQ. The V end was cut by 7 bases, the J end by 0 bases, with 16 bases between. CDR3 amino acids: CASEERSDMNTEAFF. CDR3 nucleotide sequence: TGCGCCAGCGAGGAGAGGAGCGATATGAACACTGAAGCTTTCTTT.

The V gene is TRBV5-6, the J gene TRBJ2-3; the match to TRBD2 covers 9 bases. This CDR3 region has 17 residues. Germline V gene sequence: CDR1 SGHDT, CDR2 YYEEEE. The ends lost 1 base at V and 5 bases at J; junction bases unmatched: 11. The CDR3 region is CASSLPSGTPVGDTQYF. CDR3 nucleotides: TGTGCCAGCAGCTTGCCTAGCGGGACCCCGGTCGGAGATACGCAGTATTTT.

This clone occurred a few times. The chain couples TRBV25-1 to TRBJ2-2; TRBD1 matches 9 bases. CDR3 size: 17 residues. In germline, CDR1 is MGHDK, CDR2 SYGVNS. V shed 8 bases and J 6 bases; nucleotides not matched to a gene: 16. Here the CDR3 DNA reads TGTGCCAGCGGGCCGGGACAGGGTATTTCTGGGGCCGGGGAGCTGTTTTTT. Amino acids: CASGPGQGISGAGELFF.

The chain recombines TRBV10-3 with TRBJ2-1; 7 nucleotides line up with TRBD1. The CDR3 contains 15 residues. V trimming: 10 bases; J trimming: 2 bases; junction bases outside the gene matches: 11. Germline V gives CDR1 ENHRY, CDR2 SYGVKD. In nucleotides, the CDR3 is TGTGCCACCCGGCCTATGACAGGGACCTACAATGAGCAGTTCTTC. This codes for CATRPMTGTYNEQFF.

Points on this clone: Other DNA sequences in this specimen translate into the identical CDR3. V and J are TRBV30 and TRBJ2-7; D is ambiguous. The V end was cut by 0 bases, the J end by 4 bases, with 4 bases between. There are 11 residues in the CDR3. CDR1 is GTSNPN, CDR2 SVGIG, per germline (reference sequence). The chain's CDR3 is CAWSVQYEQYF. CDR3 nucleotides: TGTGCCTGGAGTGTCCAGTACGAGCAGTACTTC.

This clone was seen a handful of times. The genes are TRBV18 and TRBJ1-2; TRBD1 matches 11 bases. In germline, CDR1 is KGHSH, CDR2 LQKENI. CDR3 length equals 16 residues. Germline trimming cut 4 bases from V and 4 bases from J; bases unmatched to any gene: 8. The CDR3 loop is CASSRDPGQGGYGYTF. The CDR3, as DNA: TGTGCCAGCTCACGCGATCCGGGACAGGGGGGCTATGGCTACACCTTC.

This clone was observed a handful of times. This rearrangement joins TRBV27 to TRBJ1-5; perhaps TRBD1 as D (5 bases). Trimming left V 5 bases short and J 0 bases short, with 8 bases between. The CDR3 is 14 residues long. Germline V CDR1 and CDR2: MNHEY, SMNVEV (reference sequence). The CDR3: CASSQGYSNQPQHF. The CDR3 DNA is TGTGCCAGCAGTCAGGGATATAGCAATCAGCCCCAGCATTTT.

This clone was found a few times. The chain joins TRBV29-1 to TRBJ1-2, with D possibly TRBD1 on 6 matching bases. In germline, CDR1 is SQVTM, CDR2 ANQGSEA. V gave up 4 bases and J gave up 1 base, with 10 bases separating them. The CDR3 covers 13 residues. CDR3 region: CSVAAGVNYGYTF. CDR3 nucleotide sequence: TGCAGCGTTGCTGCAGGGGTTAACTATGGCTACACCTTC.

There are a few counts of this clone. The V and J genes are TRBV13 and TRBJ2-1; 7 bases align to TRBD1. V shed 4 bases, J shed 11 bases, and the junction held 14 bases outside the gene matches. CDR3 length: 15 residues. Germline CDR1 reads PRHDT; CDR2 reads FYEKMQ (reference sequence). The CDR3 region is CASSSGWTGPVKQFF. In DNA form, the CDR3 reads TGTGCCAGCAGCTCTGGGTGGACAGGCCCGGTCAAGCAGTTCTTC.

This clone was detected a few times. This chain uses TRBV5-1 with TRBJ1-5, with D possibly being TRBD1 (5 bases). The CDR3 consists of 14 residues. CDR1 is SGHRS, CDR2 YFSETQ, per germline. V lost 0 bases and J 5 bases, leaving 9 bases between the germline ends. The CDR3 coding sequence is TGCGCCAGCAGCTTGGATCGCAGGGATCAGCCCCAGCATTTT. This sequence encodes CASSLDRRDQPQHF.

DNA for the CDR3: TGTGCCAGCTCACCGGGGCAGGGGGCATGGCAGTACTTC. It translates to CASSPGQGAWQYF. J is TRBJ2-7 and V is TRBV18, with 8 bases matching TRBD1. The germline CDR1 and CDR2 sequences are KGHSH and LQKENI. V shed 3 bases, J shed 9 bases, and the junction held 7 bases outside the gene matches. The length of the CDR3 is 13 residues.

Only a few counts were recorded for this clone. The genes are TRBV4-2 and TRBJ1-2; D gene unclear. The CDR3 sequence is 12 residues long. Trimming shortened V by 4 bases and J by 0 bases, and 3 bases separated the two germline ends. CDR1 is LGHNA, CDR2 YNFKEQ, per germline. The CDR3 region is CASSPANYGYTF. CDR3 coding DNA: TGTGCCAGCAGCCCAGCTAACTATGGCTACACCTTC.